Presented here are 4 T cell receptor beta chains from one specimen sequenced in a study of tissue T cells after allogeneic stem cell transplantation. Profiled with immunoSEQ multiplex PCR; TCRdb holds only in-frame clones, not every one. Of about 6,300 clones detected, 60% to 80% appear once; the ten largest clones hold around 6.7%. The sample consisted of tissue from the rectum, taken at autopsy. These receptors came from a woman between 18 and 50 years old with breast cancer.

The genes are TRBV5-1 and TRBJ2-5; perhaps TRBD1 as D (5 bases). Looked up from germline, CDR1 is SGHRS and CDR2 is YFSETQ. V lost 0 bases and J lost 5, with 17 bases in between. The CDR3 totals 16 residues. The CDR3 protein is CASSLADSSLVETQYF. The DNA for the CDR3 is TGCGCCAGCAGCTTGGCCGACAGTAGCTTGGTGGAGACCCAGTACTTC.

The genes are TRBV19 and TRBJ2-7; D not resolved. CDR1 is LNHDA and CDR2 is SQIVND in the germline V gene (reference sequence). Between the trimmed V and J ends, which lost 5 bases and 0 bases, there was a span of 14 bases. The CDR3 runs to 15 residues. Here the CDR3 reads CASSFKRISSYEQYF. The CDR3 DNA is TGTGCCAGTAGTTTTAAGAGGATAAGCTCCTACGAGCAGTACTTC. The whole variable domain, filled in from reference TRBV19 and TRBJ2-7, reads DGGITQSPKYLFRKEGQNVTLSCEQNLNHDAMYWYRQDPGQGLRLIYYSQIVNDFQKGDIAEGYSVSREKKESFPLTVTSAQKNPTAFYLCASSFKRISSYEQYFGPGTRLTVT.

This clone was seen only a few times. Other DNA sequences in the sample encode the same CDR3. The genes are TRBV30 and TRBJ1-1; D not certain. The CDR3 is 11 amino acids. V lost 4 bases, J lost 5 bases, and 8 bases lay in between. In germline, CDR1 is GTSNPN, CDR2 SVGIG (reference sequence). The CDR3, as DNA: TGTGCCTGGATTCGGCGTACTGAAGCTTTCTTT. It codes for CAWIRRTEAFF. The entire variable domain, with the rest obtained from reference TRBV30 and TRBJ1-1, is as follows: SQTIHQWPATLVQPVGSPLSLECTVEGTSNPNLYWYRQAAGRGLQLLFYSVGIGQISSEVPQNLSASRPQDRQFILSSKKLLLSDSGFYLCAWIRRTEAFFGQGTRLTVV.

The V call is TRBV30, the J call TRBJ1-5; D gene uncertain. V lost 5 bases, J lost 2 bases, and 7 bases lay in between. Germline CDR1 is GTSNPN and CDR2 is SVGIG (reference sequence). CDR3 length: 12 amino acids. The CDR3 DNA follows: TGTGCCTGGGGCGGCGGCAATCAGCCCCAGCATTTT. It translates to CAWGGGNQPQHF.